This T cell receptor (beta chain) was recorded in a study of control samples from healthy donors and cancer patients. Only in-frame clones appear in the TCRdb table, and some are missing; sequencing was by immunoSEQ multiplex PCR. This table has roughly 450,000 clones, roughly 90% appearing once. Germline-derived CDR1 and CDR2 are SGHRS and YFSETQ. Between the trimmed V and J ends, which lost 3 bases and 1 base, there was a span of 10 bases. The CDR3 is made up of 14 amino acids. Sequenced: PBMCs. The receptor was derived from a middle-aged man with head and neck cancer. J is TRBJ1-1 and V is TRBV5-1; D is undetermined. CDR3 in DNA: TGCGCCAGCAGCTATGGCACCAAGAACACTGAAGCTTTCTTT. It encodes CASSYGTKNTEAFF. Together with reference TRBV5-1 and TRBJ1-1, the CDR3 gives the full variable domain: KAGVTQTPRYLIKTRGQQVTLSCSPISGHRSVSWYQQTPGQGLQFLFEYFSETQRNKGNFPGRFSGRQFSNSRSEMNVSTLELGDSALYLCASSYGTKNTEAFFGQGTRLTVV.